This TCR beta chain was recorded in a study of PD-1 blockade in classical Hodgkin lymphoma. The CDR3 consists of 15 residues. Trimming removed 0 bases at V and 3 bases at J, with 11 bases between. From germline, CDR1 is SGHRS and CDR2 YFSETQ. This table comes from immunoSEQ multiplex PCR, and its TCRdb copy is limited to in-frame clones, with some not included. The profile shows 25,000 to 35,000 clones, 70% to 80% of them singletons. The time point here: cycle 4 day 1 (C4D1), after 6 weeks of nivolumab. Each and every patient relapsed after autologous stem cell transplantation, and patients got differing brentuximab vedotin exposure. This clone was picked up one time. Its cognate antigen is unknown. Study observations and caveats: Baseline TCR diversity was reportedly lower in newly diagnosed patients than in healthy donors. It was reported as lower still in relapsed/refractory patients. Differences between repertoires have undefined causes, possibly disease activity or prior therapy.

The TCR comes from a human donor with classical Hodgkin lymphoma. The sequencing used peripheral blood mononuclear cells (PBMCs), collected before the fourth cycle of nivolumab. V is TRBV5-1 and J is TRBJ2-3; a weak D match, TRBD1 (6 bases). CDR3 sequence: CASSLGDKETDTQYF. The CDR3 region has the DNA TGCGCCAGCAGCTTGGGGGACAAAGAAACAGATACGCAGTATTTT. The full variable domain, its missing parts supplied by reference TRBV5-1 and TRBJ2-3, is KAGVTQTPRYLIKTRGQQVTLSCSPISGHRSVSWYQQTPGQGLQFLFEYFSETQRNKGNFPGRFSGRQFSNSRSEMNVSTLELGDSALYLCASSLGDKETDTQYFGPGTRLTVL.